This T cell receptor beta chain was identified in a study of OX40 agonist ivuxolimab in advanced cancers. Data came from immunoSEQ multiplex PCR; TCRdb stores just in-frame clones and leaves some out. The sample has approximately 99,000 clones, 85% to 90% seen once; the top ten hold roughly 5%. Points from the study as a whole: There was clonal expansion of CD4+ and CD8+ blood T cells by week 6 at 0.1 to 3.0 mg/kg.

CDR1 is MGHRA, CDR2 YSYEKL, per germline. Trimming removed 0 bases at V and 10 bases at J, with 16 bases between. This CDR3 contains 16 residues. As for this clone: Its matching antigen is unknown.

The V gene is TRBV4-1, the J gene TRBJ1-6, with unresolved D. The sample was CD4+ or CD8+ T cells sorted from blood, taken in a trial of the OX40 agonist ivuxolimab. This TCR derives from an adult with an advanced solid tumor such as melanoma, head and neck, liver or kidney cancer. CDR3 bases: TGCGCCAGCAGCCAAGATTTTGTTCCGCGGAACTCACCCCTCCACTTT. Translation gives CASSQDFVPRNSPLHF.